The TCR beta chain under discussion was sequenced for a study of T-cell memory formation after mild COVID-19. TCRdb passed the 5' RACE reads through MiXCR, listing each CDR3 protein once. Of around 100,000 distinct CDR3 sequences in the sample, over 20% were seen once. This clonotype was detected a few times. Trimming took off 5 bases at V and 14 bases at J, with 13 bases between the two ends. This CDR3 spans 11 amino acids. Germline lookup yields CDR1 MNHEY and CDR2 SMNVEV (reference sequence). The clonotype was recovered from a man aged 18 to 29 who had mild COVID-19 (a few samples of this study predate the infection). Cell type and time point are not known. Sample: PBMCs or a T cell subset sorted from them (not recorded which). V is TRBV27 and J is TRBJ2-1; no clear D. The CDR3 bases are TGTGCCAGCAGTGACCACGGTCGGGAGTTCTTC. It specifies CASSDHGREFF.